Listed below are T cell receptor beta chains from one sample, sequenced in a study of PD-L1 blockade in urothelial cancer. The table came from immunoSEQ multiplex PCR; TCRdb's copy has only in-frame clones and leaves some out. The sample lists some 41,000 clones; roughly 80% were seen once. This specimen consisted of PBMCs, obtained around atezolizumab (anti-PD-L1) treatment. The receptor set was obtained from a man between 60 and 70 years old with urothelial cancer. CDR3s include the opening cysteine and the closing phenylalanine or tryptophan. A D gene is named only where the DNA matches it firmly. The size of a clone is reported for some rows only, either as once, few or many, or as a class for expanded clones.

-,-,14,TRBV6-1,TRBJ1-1,CASSERGGLTEAFF,TGTGCCAGCAGTGAACGCGGGGGGCTGACTGAAGCTTTCTTT
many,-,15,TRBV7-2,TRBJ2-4,CASSLEGVGKNIQYF,TGTGCCAGCAGCTTAGAAGGGGTCGGCAAAAACATTCAGTACTTC
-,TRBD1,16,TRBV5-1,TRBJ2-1,CASSQDRGGGYNEQFF,TGCGCCAGCAGCCAGGACAGGGGAGGGGGATACAATGAGCAGTTCTTC
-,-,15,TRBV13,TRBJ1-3,CASSLDTGGGNTIYF,TGTGCCAGCAGCTTAGACACCGGCGGTGGAAACACCATATATTTT
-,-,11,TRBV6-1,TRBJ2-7,CASNRVYEQYF,TGTGCCAGCAACAGGGTCTACGAGCAGTACTTC
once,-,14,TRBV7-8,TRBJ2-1,CASSGGLDHNEQFF,TGTGCCAGCAGCGGAGGGTTGGATCACAATGAGCAGTTCTTC
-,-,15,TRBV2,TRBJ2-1,CASREVGFTYNEQFF,TGTGCCAGCAGGGAGGTGGGTTTCACCTACAATGAGCAGTTCTTC
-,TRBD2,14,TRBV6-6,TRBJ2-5,CASSSAGEQETQYF,TGTGCCAGCAGTTCTGCGGGGGAGCAAGAGACCCAGTACTTC
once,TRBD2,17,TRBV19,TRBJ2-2,CASSLASGGTYTGELFF,TGTGCCAGTAGTTTAGCTAGCGGGGGGACTTACACCGGGGAGCTGTTTTTT
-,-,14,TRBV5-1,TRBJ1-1,CASSLVAIGTEAFF,TGCGCCAGCAGCTTGGTAGCGATAGGGACTGAAGCTTTCTTT
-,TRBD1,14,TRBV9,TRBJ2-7,CASSLGQGNYEQYF,TGTGCCAGCAGCTTGGGACAGGGGAATTACGAGCAGTACTTC
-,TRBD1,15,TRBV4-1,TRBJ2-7,CASSPRDSPSYEQYF,TGCGCCAGCAGCCCCCGGGACAGTCCCTCCTACGAGCAGTACTTC
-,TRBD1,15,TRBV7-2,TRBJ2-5,CASSLVPGTGGTQYF,TGTGCCAGCAGCTTAGTTCCCGGGACAGGCGGGACCCAGTACTTC
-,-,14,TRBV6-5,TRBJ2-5,CASSYSSTPETQYF,TGTGCCAGCAGTTACTCGAGTACCCCAGAGACCCAGTACTTC
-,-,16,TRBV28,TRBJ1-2,CASSRPDHPGLYGYTF,TGTGCCAGCAGTCGTCCCGACCACCCAGGGCTCTATGGCTACACCTTC
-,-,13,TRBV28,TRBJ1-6,CASTSQYNSPLHF,TGTGCCAGCACTTCACAGTATAATTCACCCCTCCACTTT
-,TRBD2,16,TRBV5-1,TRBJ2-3,CASSLGAGGSTDTQYF,TGCGCCAGCAGCTTAGGGGCGGGGGGAAGCACAGATACGCAGTATTTT
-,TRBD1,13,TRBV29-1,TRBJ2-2,CSGGDRGTGELFF,TGCAGCGGGGGGGACAGGGGCACCGGGGAGCTGTTTTTT
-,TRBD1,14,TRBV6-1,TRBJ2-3,CASRVDRGADTQYF,TGTGCCAGCAGGGTTGACAGGGGTGCAGATACGCAGTATTTT
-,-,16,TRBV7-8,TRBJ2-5,CASSLASAEVGETQYF,TGTGCCAGCAGCTTAGCGTCCGCGGAGGTAGGAGAGACCCAGTACTTC
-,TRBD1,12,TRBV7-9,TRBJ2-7,CASRSTGYEQYF,TGTGCCAGCAGATCGACAGGGTACGAGCAGTACTTC
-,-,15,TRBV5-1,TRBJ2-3,CASSLQGFDTDTQYF,TGCGCCAGCAGCTTGCAGGGGTTCGACACAGATACGCAGTATTTT
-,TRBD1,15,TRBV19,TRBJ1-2,CASKRQDRDQGGYTF,TGTGCCAGCAAACGGCAAGACAGGGACCAGGGTGGCTACACCTTC
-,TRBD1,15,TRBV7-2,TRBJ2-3,CASSQYGTGTDTQYF,TGTGCCAGCAGCCAGTACGGGACAGGCACAGATACGCAGTATTTT
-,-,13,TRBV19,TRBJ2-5,CASARRAQETQYF,TGTGCCAGTGCAAGGAGGGCCCAGGAGACCCAGTACTTC
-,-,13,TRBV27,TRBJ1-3,CASSLVRGATIYF,TGTGCCAGCAGTTTAGTCAGGGGAGCCACCATATATTTT
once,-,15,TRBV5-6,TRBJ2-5,CASSLVAEGSETQYF,TGTGCCAGCAGCTTGGTTGCGGAGGGGTCAGAGACCCAGTACTTC
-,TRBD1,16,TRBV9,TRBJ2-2,CASSVGTGANTGELFF,TGTGCCAGCAGCGTGGGGACAGGGGCTAACACCGGGGAGCTGTTTTTT
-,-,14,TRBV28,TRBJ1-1,CASSYNGARTEAFF,TGTGCCAGCAGTTATAATGGGGCCAGGACCGAAGCTTTCTTT
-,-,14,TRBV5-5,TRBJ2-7,CASSLGQGGYEQYF,TGTGCCAGCAGCTTGGGACAGGGAGGATACGAGCAGTACTTC